This T cell receptor beta chain comes out of a study of identical twins. Trimming took off 2 bases at V and 2 bases at J, with 12 bases between the two ends. Germline values: CDR1 SEHNR, CDR2 FQNEAQ (reference sequence). The CDR3 loop spans 16 amino acids. This clonotype was counted between two and nine times. Its specificity is unknown. Template switching added a universal primer binding site, and final cDNA carried unique molecular identifiers. TCRdb redid the calling of the 5' RACE reads with MiXCR, one entry per CDR3 protein. This sample has around 530,000 distinct CDR3 sequences, with roughly 15% found just once. Study results and limitations: The study based its conclusions on cross-sectional statistical analysis and did not follow the same donors. Insertions ran lower in abundant cord blood beta clonotypes, though not in memory repertoires.

These data are also associated with another study on yellow fever vaccine responses in identical twins. Per that paper: Each twin's T cell response to the vaccine was reported to look partly convergent and partly personalized.

The sample was CD4+ T cells sorted from blood. The TCR sequence derives from a young woman in good health. The V gene is TRBV7-9, the J gene TRBJ2-2; D assignment may be TRBD1 or TRBD2 (5 bases each). The CDR3 bases are TGTGCCAGCAGCTTAACATTGGGGGTAAACACCGGGGAGCTGTTTTTT. The encoded protein is CASSLTLGVNTGELFF.